This T cell receptor (beta chain) is drawn from a study of siplizumab effects on memory and regulatory T cells. Study-wide findings and caveats: Memory T cells appeared less diverse than naive cells, which seemed to contribute substantially to alloresponse.

The CDR3 covers 14 residues. From germline, CDR1 is SEHNR and CDR2 FQNEAQ (reference sequence). The germline V and J ends were trimmed by 4 bases and 3 bases, with 9 bases remaining between them. TCRdb's table, derived via immunoSEQ multiplex PCR, lists solely in-frame clones and lacks some. The data show over 100,000 clones, 80% to 95% seen once. Comment on this clone: Its cognate antigen is unknown.

The receptor comes from a human donor in good health. Material: non-Treg CD4+ T cells sorted from blood. The genes are TRBV7-9 and TRBJ1-4; unclear D gene. The CDR3 region has the DNA TGTGCCAGCAGCTCGCCGGGGTCTAATGAAAAACTGTTTTTT. It encodes CASSSPGSNEKLFF.